Described below is a single T cell receptor beta chain sequence and its context. This sample is part of a study of blood T cell repertoires in COVID-19. From germline, CDR1 is SQVTM and CDR2 ANQGSEA. The CDR3 loop spans 12 amino acids. Losses at the gene ends were 5 bases for V and 9 bases for J; bases not matched to a gene: 2. Libraries were prepared by immunoSEQ multiplex PCR; TCRdb keeps only in-frame clonotypes and omits some of them. The profile shows 200,000 to 300,000 clones, 75% to 90% of them singletons. This TCR was recovered from a man between 60 and 75 years old who had recovered from COVID-19. The V gene is TRBV29-1, the J gene TRBJ1-6; 9 nucleotides line up with TRBD1. The sample taken for sequencing was peripheral blood. The CDR3 here is CSVRQGGSPLHF. The DNA for the CDR3 is TGCAGCGTTCGACAGGGGGGTTCACCCCTCCACTTT.